The 5 T cell receptor beta chains in this list originate from one sample, sequenced in a study of blood T cell repertoires in COVID-19. Sequencing used immunoSEQ multiplex PCR; TCRdb keeps in-frame clones, though not all of them. The data contain some 220,000 clones, 85% to 90% of them singletons. Material: PBMCs or T cells enriched from blood (not recorded which). These receptors were taken from a woman between 18 and 29 years old in a cohort exposed to, infected with or recovered from COVID-19 (not recorded which).

This clone occurred a few times. This chain links TRBV7-8 with TRBJ2-2, with 9 nucleotides matching TRBD2. Trimming cost V 4 bases and J 1 base; bases outside gene matches: 4. CDR1 is SGHVS, CDR2 FQNEAQ, per germline. This CDR3 has 16 residues. The CDR3 reads CASSWRTSENTGELFF. DNA for the CDR3: TGTGCCAGCAGCTGGAGGACTAGCGAGAACACCGGGGAGCTGTTTTTT.

This chain joins TRBV5-1 and TRBJ2-7; TRBD2 is a possible D gene (5 bases). V was trimmed by 1 base and J by 3 bases, leaving 11 bases between them. The length of the CDR3 is 14 residues. CDR1 is SGHRS and CDR2 is YFSETQ in the germline V gene. CDR3 coding DNA: TGCGCCAGCAGCTTGACTAGTGGAGGCTACGAGCAGTACTTC. Amino acid sequence: CASSLTSGGYEQYF.

V gene TRBV6-2 or TRBV6-3 combines with J gene TRBJ2-3; D is uncertain. Trimming cost V 2 bases and J 2 bases, with 5 bases left between them. Per germline, CDR1 MNHEY and CDR2 SVGEGT. This CDR3 has 13 residues. Written as DNA, the CDR3 is TGTGCCAGCAGTTACGTAGTCACAGATACGCAGTATTTT. Its protein is CASSYVVTDTQYF.

The chain is built from TRBV6-2 or TRBV6-3 and TRBJ1-1; 7 nucleotides align to TRBD1. This CDR3 region has 13 residues. Trimming took 6 bases from V and 4 from J; bases not matched to a gene: 5. Looked up from germline, CDR1 is MNHEY and CDR2 is SVGEGT. DNA of the CDR3: TGTGCCAGCAGCCGGGACAGTGGCACTGAAGCTTTCTTT. Amino acid sequence: CASSRDSGTEAFF.

CDR3: CASSVARTGGSGELFF. CDR3 nucleotides: TGTGCCAGTAGTGTAGCTCGGACAGGGGGATCCGGGGAGCTGTTTTTT. J is TRBJ2-2 and V is TRBV19; TRBD1 agrees at 10 bases. V dropped 5 bases and J dropped 6; count of bases not matched to a gene: 9. This CDR3 has 16 amino acids. Germline CDR1 and CDR2: LNHDA and SQIVND (reference sequence).